This entry concerns a single TCR beta chain. The antigen is not known. The data were obtained in a study of monozygotic twins with inflammatory bowel disease. Findings of the study overall: IBD patients carried less diverse TCRbeta repertoires (inverse Simpson) than healthy co-twins.

Every TCR library consumed about 3,500 ng of total RNA. Molecular identifiers with 6-nucleotide sample barcodes were added during cDNA synthesis via template switching. Nested amplification of TCRalpha and TCRbeta cDNA involved two PCRs of around 16 and 10 cycles. TCRdb reprocessed the 5' RACE reads and stores each CDR3 protein as one record, lacking DNA. This sample's table reports 400,000 to 500,000 distinct CDR3 sequences. The sequencing sample was made of blood. This TCR derives from a human donor with ulcerative colitis or Crohn's disease, or a healthy co-twin of an affected twin (not recorded which).

CDR3 sequence: CSAQIATGTNYGYTF. This rearrangement joins TRBV29-1 to TRBJ1-2; no DNA is available, so the TRBD1 call from TCRdb remains unchecked. Germline CDR1 and CDR2: SQVTM and ANQGSEA. The CDR3 totals 15 residues.